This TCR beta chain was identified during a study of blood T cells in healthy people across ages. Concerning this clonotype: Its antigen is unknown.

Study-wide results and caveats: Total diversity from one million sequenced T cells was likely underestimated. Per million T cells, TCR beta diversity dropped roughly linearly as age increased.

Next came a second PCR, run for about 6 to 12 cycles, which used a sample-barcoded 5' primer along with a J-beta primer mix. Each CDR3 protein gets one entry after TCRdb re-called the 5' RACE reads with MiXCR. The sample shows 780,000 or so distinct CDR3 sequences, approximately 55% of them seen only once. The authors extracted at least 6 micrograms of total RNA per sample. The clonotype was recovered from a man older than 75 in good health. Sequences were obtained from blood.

CDR3 DNA sequence: TGTGCCAGCAGCTTTCAGGGCCCCTACAATGAGCAGTTCTTC. Its protein product is CASSFQGPYNEQFF. The J gene is TRBJ2-1, the V gene TRBV11-1; tentative D call: TRBD1 (5 bases). CDR1 and CDR2 from the germline V gene are SGHAT and FQDESV (reference sequence). The CDR3 contains 14 residues. Trimming cost V 3 bases and J 2 bases, with 8 bases left between them.